A single sample is the source of the 5 T cell receptor beta chains below, sequenced in a study of T cell changes during pregnancy in multiple sclerosis. This table comes from immunoSEQ multiplex PCR, and its TCRdb copy is limited to in-frame clones, with some not included. This table has fewer than 40,000 clones, less than 95% appearing once. Sequencing used CD4+ T cells from peripheral blood mononuclear cells, obtained in the first trimester of pregnancy. Receptor source: a female donor in good health, enrolled as a control in a pregnancy study.

This chain links TRBV14 with TRBJ2-2; tentative D call: TRBD1 (6 bases). The CDR3 is 17 residues long. In germline, CDR1 is SGHDN, CDR2 FVKESK. V was trimmed by 0 bases and J by 4 bases, leaving 15 bases between them. CDR3 bases: TGTGCCAGCAGCCAAGACTTGTACAGGGCCAGCACCGGGGAGCTGTTTTTT. This translates into CASSQDLYRASTGELFF.

V usage is TRBV5-5 and J usage is TRBJ1-2; TRBD1 matches 7 bases. This CDR3 is built from 14 residues. Germline CDR1 SGHKS, CDR2 YYEKEE (reference sequence). V lost 0 bases, J lost 4 bases, and 3 bases stayed unmatched. The CDR3 here is CASSLVGQVYGYTF. The CDR3 DNA reads TGTGCCAGCAGCTTGGTTGGACAGGTCTATGGCTACACCTTC.

This clone is a singleton in its sample. The V gene is TRBV6-1, the J gene TRBJ1-4, with TRBD1 matching over 9 bases. The CDR3 covers 15 residues. J gave up 6 bases and V 1 base, and 3 bases lay outside the gene matches. Per germline, CDR1 MNHNS and CDR2 SASEGT. The CDR3 DNA reads TGTGCCAGCAGTGAAGGCGACAGGGGGTATGAAAAACTGTTTTTT. It encodes CASSEGDRGYEKLFF.

The rearrangement links TRBV7-2 to TRBJ1-3, with 10 bases matching TRBD1. CDR3 length equals 17 residues. V shed 1 base and J 3 bases; nucleotides not matched to a gene: 6. Germline lookup yields CDR1 SGHTA and CDR2 FQGNSA. As DNA, the CDR3 is TGTGCCAGCAGCTTAGTTAGACAGGGGGCTGGTGGAAACACCATATATTTT. This translates into CASSLVRQGAGGNTIYF.

The chain employs TRBV5-4 and TRBJ2-1; TRBD2 matches at 7 bases. The length of the CDR3 is 16 residues. Germline CDR1 reads SGHNT; CDR2 reads YYREEE (reference sequence). After removal of 4 bases from V and 4 bases from J, the junction contained 11 bases not matched to a gene. CDR3 DNA sequence: TGTGCCAGCAGCCCTGGGAGGGGCTACCATTACAATGAGCAGTTCTTC. Its protein is CASSPGRGYHYNEQFF.